This TCR beta chain was sequenced during a study of blood T cell repertoires in COVID-19. V gave up 8 bases and J gave up 0 bases; unmatched junction bases: 15. The CDR3 runs 18 residues. CDR1 LNHDA and CDR2 SQIVND come from the germline V gene (reference sequence). Produced via immunoSEQ multiplex PCR; TCRdb's table is partial and in-frame only. The sample holds some 120,000 clones; more than 70% are singletons and the top ten take roughly an eighth. This rearrangement joins TRBV19 to TRBJ2-2; TRBD2 agrees at 7 bases. This TCR was recovered from a woman in her twenties or thirties who had recovered from COVID-19. The sequenced material came from peripheral blood. The CDR3: CASGWEGEEIANTGELFF. CDR3 DNA sequence: TGTGCCAGTGGGTGGGAGGGAGAAGAAATCGCGAACACCGGGGAGCTGTTTTTT.